Presented here are 30 T cell receptor beta chains from one specimen sequenced in a study of blood T cell repertoires in COVID-19. Generated by immunoSEQ multiplex PCR, the TCRdb table keeps only in-frame clones and is missing some. This table has 300,000 or so clones, roughly 88% appearing once. The sequencing sample was made of peripheral blood. The source is a woman in her 30s who had recovered from COVID-19.

The genes are TRBV7-2 and TRBJ1-2; weak D call: TRBD1 (6 bases). V shed 8 bases and J shed 3 bases, with 13 bases lying between them. Looked up from germline, CDR1 is SGHTA and CDR2 is FQGNSA. CDR3 length: 13 amino acids. DNA of the CDR3: TGTGCCAGCTCGCCACAGGGAGACTATGGCTACACCTTC. It encodes CASSPQGDYGYTF. Supplemented by reference TRBV7-2 and TRBJ1-2, the full variable domain reads GAGVSQSPSNKVTEKGKDVELRCDPISGHTALYWYRQSLGQGLEFLIYFQGNSAPDKSGLPSDRFSAERTGGSVSTLTIQRTQQEDSAVYLCASSPQGDYGYTFGSGTRLTVV.

The chain combines TRBV2 with TRBJ1-6; 9 bases are a match to TRBD1. CDR1 and CDR2 from the germline V gene are SNHLY and FYNNEI. The J segment lost 0 bases and the V segment lost 3 bases, leaving 9 bases of the junction unmatched. The CDR3 contains 19 residues. The CDR3, as DNA: TGTGCCAGCAGTGAGGCCGGGACAGGGCGCGGCTCCTATAATTCACCCCTCCACTTT. It codes for CASSEAGTGRGSYNSPLHF.

The V gene is TRBV11-2, the J gene TRBJ2-5; 14 bases map to TRBD2. The germline CDR1 and CDR2 sequences are SGHAT and FQNNGV. CDR3 size: 17 residues. The V and J ends lost 5 bases and 7 bases, in that order; junction bases with no gene match: 12. The CDR3 bases are TGTGCCAGCAGCCCGCCCGGGACTAGCGGGGGTGGGGGGACCCAGTACTTC. It encodes CASSPPGTSGGGGTQYF.

The genes are TRBV28 and TRBJ1-5; 9 nucleotides line up with TRBD1. Trimming cost V 5 bases and J 6 bases; bases outside gene matches: 8. CDR3 length: 15 residues. The germline CDR1 and CDR2 sequences are MDHEN and SYDVKM. The DNA for the CDR3 is TGTGCCAGCAGTCCGGACAGGGGCTGGCCTCAGCCCCAGCATTTT. Translating it yields CASSPDRGWPQPQHF.

Remarks on this clone: This sample also contains other DNA sequences that code for the same CDR3. The chain has TRBV9 and TRBJ1-2, with D maybe TRBD1 (6 bases). CDR3 size: 13 residues. V shed 3 bases and J shed 2 bases, with 8 bases lying between them. Per germline, CDR1 SGDLS and CDR2 YYNGEE. In DNA, the CDR3 is TGTGCCAGCAGCGGAGGACAGAACTATGGCTACACCTTC. As protein: CASSGGQNYGYTF.

This chain uses TRBV7-2 with TRBJ2-5; possibly TRBD2 for D (6 bases). The CDR3 is 14 amino acids. Trimming stripped 7 bases from V and 0 bases from J, with 12 bases between. Germline CDR1 and CDR2: SGHTA and FQGNSA. This CDR3 is CASTLSGNQETQYF. The CDR3 DNA is TGTGCCAGCACCCTTAGCGGAAACCAAGAGACCCAGTACTTC.

This clone showed up just a few times. The gene calls are TRBV5-1 and TRBJ2-1; 7 nucleotides line up with TRBD2. The CDR3 sequence is 14 residues long. The germline V gene has CDR1 SGHRS and CDR2 YFSETQ. V shed 1 base and J 5 bases; nucleotides not matched to a gene: 3. The CDR3 region is CASSLWTRNNEQFF. DNA of the CDR3: TGCGCCAGCAGCTTGTGGACTAGGAACAATGAGCAGTTCTTC.

This clone was recorded a few times. V is TRBV3-1 (or the pseudogene TRBV3-2) and J is TRBJ2-1; tentatively, D is TRBD2 (6 bases). This CDR3 has 13 amino acids. Germline CDR1 LGHDT, CDR2 YNNKEL (reference sequence). V was cut by 2 bases and J by 11 bases, with 13 bases left in between. Here the CDR3 DNA reads TGTGCCAGCAGCCAAAGGTCGGGGGTAAAGCAGTTCTTC. It encodes CASSQRSGVKQFF.

V is TRBV5-5 and J is TRBJ2-1; tentative D call: TRBD2 (6 bases). Germline CDR1 is SGHKS and CDR2 is YYEKEE (reference sequence). V lost 4 bases to trimming and J lost 8 bases, with 13 bases between them. The CDR3 runs to 13 residues. CDR3 region: CASSQLTGDEQFF. The CDR3, as DNA: TGTGCCAGCAGCCAACTCACGGGGGATGAGCAGTTCTTC.

This clone appeared once. This CDR3 is also generated by other DNA sequences in the sample. V usage is TRBV6-5 and J usage is TRBJ2-7; 9 bases line up with TRBD1. From germline, CDR1 is MNHEY and CDR2 SVGAGI. Trimming cost V 5 bases and J 3 bases; bases outside gene matches: 5. CDR3 size: 14 residues. CDR3 loop: CASSTPGQGYEQYF. CDR3 coding DNA: TGTGCCAGCAGTACTCCGGGACAGGGCTACGAGCAGTACTTC.

The rearrangement links TRBV5-6 to TRBJ1-1; 8 bases align to TRBD1. Germline CDR1 SGHDT, CDR2 YYEEEE. CDR3 length: 15 amino acids. Germline trimming cut 0 bases from V and 5 bases from J; bases unmatched to any gene: 6. The CDR3 region is CASSLGTGWGTEAFF. The CDR3 DNA sequence: TGTGCCAGCAGCTTGGGGACAGGGTGGGGGACTGAAGCTTTCTTT.

CDR3 sequence (DNA): TGTGCCTGGAGTCGGGACAGGGGGTCTGGAAACACCATATATTTT. Its translation is CAWSRDRGSGNTIYF. The chain links TRBV30 to TRBJ1-3; TRBD1 agrees at 11 bases. Per germline, CDR1 GTSNPN and CDR2 SVGIG (reference sequence). J was trimmed by 1 base and V by 2 bases; bases with no gene match: 1. This CDR3 has 15 amino acids.

In its sample, this clone was seen once. CDR3 nucleotides: TGTGCCATCAGTGCGGGAGTTGAGCAGTTCTTC. As protein: CAISAGVEQFF. V usage is TRBV10-3 and J usage is TRBJ2-1; TRBD2 might be the D (6 bases). The CDR3 covers 11 residues. Trimming took 4 bases from V and 9 from J, leaving 7 bases between them. Germline CDR1 ENHRY, CDR2 SYGVKD.

V is TRBV6-4 and J is TRBJ1-4; the match to TRBD1 covers 7 bases. The germline gives CDR1 MRHNA, CDR2 SNTAGT. With 9 bases clipped from V and 7 bases from J, the junction kept 11 bases outside the gene matches. The CDR3 has 14 residues. The CDR3 region is CARSTGLASEKLFF. The CDR3 nucleotides are TGTGCCAGGTCGACAGGGCTGGCTAGTGAAAAACTGTTTTTT.

This chain uses TRBV7-2 with TRBJ1-2; D perhaps matches TRBD1 (6 bases). Per germline, CDR1 SGHTA and CDR2 FQGNSA. Trimming took 0 bases from V and 8 from J, leaving 16 bases between them. This CDR3 has 15 residues. CDR3 protein: CASSLALTGSAGYTF. The CDR3 DNA follows: TGTGCCAGCAGCTTAGCGCTAACAGGGAGTGCGGGCTACACCTTC. The variable domain in full, with the rest retrieved from reference TRBV7-2 and TRBJ1-2, is GAGVSQSPSNKVTEKGKDVELRCDPISGHTALYWYRQSLGQGLEFLIYFQGNSAPDKSGLPSDRFSAERTGGSVSTLTIQRTQQEDSAVYLCASSLALTGSAGYTFGSGTRLTVV.

The rearrangement uses TRBV4-1 and TRBJ1-2; D might be TRBD1 (6 bases). The CDR3 is 14 amino acids. Per germline, CDR1 MGHRA and CDR2 YSYEKL. V was cut by 4 bases and J by 3 bases, with 12 bases left in between. CDR3 coding DNA: TGCGCCAGCAGCCGTGCGACAGGCTACTATGGCTACACCTTC. It codes for CASSRATGYYGYTF.

This chain uses TRBV6-5 with TRBJ2-7, with D possibly matching TRBD2 (6 bases). Germline V gene lookup returns CDR1 MNHEY and CDR2 SVGAGI. The V end was cut by 2 bases, the J end by 6 bases, with 14 bases between. CDR3 length: 14 residues. The CDR3 is CASSYGGFGSEQYF. The CDR3 region has the DNA TGTGCCAGCAGTTACGGAGGGTTCGGCTCCGAGCAGTACTTC.

This clone was recorded only once. The DNA of the CDR3 is TGTGCCAGCAGCTCAGGGTCCGGTCAGCCCCAGCATTTT. Its protein is CASSSGSGQPQHF. The J gene is TRBJ1-5, the V gene TRBV28; maybe TRBD1 (5 bases). V shed 6 bases and J shed 6 bases, with 12 bases lying between them. The CDR3 loop spans 13 amino acids. In germline, CDR1 is MDHEN, CDR2 SYDVKM.

J is TRBJ2-2 and V is TRBV15, with 9 bases aligning to TRBD2. V lost 6 bases and J lost 3; bases outside the gene matches: 5. The length of the CDR3 is 15 residues. CDR1 and CDR2 from the germline V gene are LNHNV and YYDKDF (reference sequence). CDR3 amino acids: CATRKRGEDTGELFF. In nucleotides, the CDR3 is TGTGCCACCAGAAAGCGGGGGGAGGACACCGGGGAGCTGTTTTTT.

The chain is built from TRBV19 and TRBJ1-5; 10 bases line up with TRBD1. Germline CDR1 and CDR2: LNHDA and SQIVND (reference sequence). The CDR3 length is 15 residues. V was pared by 4 bases and J by 4 bases, with 4 bases of the junction left unmatched. CDR3 region: CASSTDRGMNQPQHF. The CDR3 region has the DNA TGTGCCAGTAGTACGGACAGGGGGATGAATCAGCCCCAGCATTTT.

The chain recombines TRBV28 with TRBJ1-5; TRBD1 agrees at 7 bases. The junction had 5 bases not matched to a gene; V was cut back by 6 bases and J by 3 bases. CDR1 MDHEN and CDR2 SYDVKM come from the germline V gene. The CDR3 has 14 residues. In DNA form, the CDR3 reads TGTGCCAGCAGCCGGGGACAGTTCAATCAGCCCCAGCATTTT. The encoded protein is CASSRGQFNQPQHF. The full variable domain, completed using reference TRBV28 and TRBJ1-5, is DVKVTQSSRYLVKRTGEKVFLECVQDMDHENMFWYRQDPGLGLRLIYFSYDVKMKEKGDIPEGYSVSREKKERFSLILESASTNQTSMYLCASSRGQFNQPQHFGDGTRLSIL.

V gene TRBV7-9 combines with J gene TRBJ1-2, with 9 bases fitting TRBD1. V shed 5 bases, J shed 14 bases, and the junction held 12 bases outside the gene matches. The CDR3 contains 13 residues. Germline CDR1 SEHNR, CDR2 FQNEAQ (reference sequence). The DNA of the CDR3 is TGTGCCAGCAGCCCCCCTGGTGGGACAGGGCCAACCTTC. Protein product: CASSPPGGTGPTF. Drawing the rest from reference TRBV7-9 and TRBJ1-2, the complete variable domain is DTGVSQNPRHKITKRGQNVTFRCDPISEHNRLYWYRQTLGQGPEFLTYFQNEAQLEKSRLLSDRFSAERPKGSFSTLEIQRTEQGDSAMYLCASSPPGGTGPTFGSGTRLTVV.

This chain connects TRBV28 to TRBJ1-2; the D gene is possibly TRBD1 (6 bases). This CDR3 contains 14 residues. V was pared by 5 bases and J by 4 bases, with 14 bases between. From germline, CDR1 is MDHEN and CDR2 SYDVKM. Written as DNA, the CDR3 is TGTGCCAGCAGTCGACAGGCGACTGGCTATGGCTACACCTTC. This gives the protein CASSRQATGYGYTF.

The chain is built from TRBV27 and TRBJ1-6; no reliable D call. Trimming removed 0 bases at V and 8 bases at J, with 5 bases between. Germline loops: CDR1 MNHEY, CDR2 SMNVEV (reference sequence). The CDR3 consists of 13 residues. CDR3 sequence: CASSLSPDSPLHF. DNA for the CDR3: TGTGCCAGCAGTTTATCGCCGGATTCACCCCTCCACTTT.

The chain links TRBV7-9 to TRBJ2-3; D perhaps matches TRBD1 (6 bases). V was trimmed by 1 base and J by 1 base, leaving 12 bases between them. CDR3 length equals 16 residues. The germline gives CDR1 SEHNR, CDR2 FQNEAQ (reference sequence). In DNA, the CDR3 is TGTGCCAGCAGCTTAGGGTGGGACACAGGCACAGATACGCAGTATTTT. Translation: CASSLGWDTGTDTQYF.

CDR3 protein: CASSRLMVGGIYEQYF. The DNA of the CDR3 is TGTGCCAGCAGTCGCCTGATGGTCGGCGGCATATACGAGCAGTACTTC. This chain joins TRBV6-6 and TRBJ2-7; unclear D gene. Germline V gene data show CDR1 as MNHNY and CDR2 as SVGAGI (reference sequence). The CDR3 sequence is 16 residues long. Trimming removed 5 bases at V and 4 bases at J, with 21 bases between.

This clone was observed once. J is TRBJ1-5 and V is TRBV6-6; D is unresolved. The length of the CDR3 is 14 residues. The germline V gene has CDR1 MNHNY and CDR2 SVGAGI (reference sequence). Trimming left V 2 bases short and J 7 bases short, with 12 bases between. The chain's CDR3 is CASSYGLSPQPQHF. For the CDR3, the DNA is TGTGCCAGCAGTTACGGGCTAAGCCCCCAGCCCCAGCATTTT.

V usage is TRBV4-2 and J usage is TRBJ1-5, with D uncertain. The V end was cut by 2 bases, the J end by 1 base, with 9 bases between. The V gene's germline CDR1 is LGHNA and CDR2 YNFKEQ. The CDR3 loop spans 15 amino acids. For the CDR3, the DNA is TGTGCCAGCAGCCAACAACTAGAGAGCAATCAGCCCCAGCATTTT. This codes for CASSQQLESNQPQHF.

The chain couples TRBV11-2 to TRBJ2-7; 7 bases fit TRBD1. CDR3 size: 14 residues. After removal of 4 bases from V and 6 bases from J, the junction contained 9 bases not matched to a gene. The germline gives CDR1 SGHAT, CDR2 FQNNGV. The CDR3 DNA reads as TGTGCCAGCAGCTCCCAGACAGGGTGGATCGAGCAGTACTTC. Translated, it gives CASSSQTGWIEQYF.

V and J are TRBV5-1 and TRBJ2-2; D call uncertain. Trimming took 1 base from V and 1 from J, leaving 8 bases between them. Germline V gene sequence: CDR1 SGHRS, CDR2 YFSETQ. This CDR3 comprises 15 residues. The CDR3 DNA sequence: TGCGCCAGCAGCTTGTTCCCAGAGAACACCGGGGAGCTGTTTTTT. It translates to CASSLFPENTGELFF.